A selection of T cell receptor beta chains follows, all from one sample in a study of T cells in Graves' hyperthyroidism and ophthalmopathy. TCRdb fed the multiplex PCR reads into MiXCR, producing one record per CDR3 protein. The sample holds approximately 610,000 distinct CDR3 sequences; over 12% are singletons and the top ten take about 4.5%. Material: blood. The receptor set was obtained from a woman in her thirties or forties with Graves' ophthalmopathy. The CDR3 runs from the conserved cysteine through the conserved F or W. D genes are given only for firm matches. Size tells how often a clone was seen (once, few, many) or the class of an expanded clone, and some rows leave it out.

clone size	V gene	J gene	D gene	CDR3 protein	CDR3 DNA
-	TRBV30	TRBJ2-7	-	CAWSVGGTSEQYF	TGTGCCTGGAGTGTAGGCGGGACGTCCGAGCAGTACTTC
-	TRBV27	TRBJ2-7	TRBD2	CASSLRREAHYEQYF	TGTGCCAGCAGTTTGAGGCGGGAGGCCCACTACGAGCAGTACTTC
few	TRBV6-1	TRBJ2-1	-	CASSEGDNYNEQFF	TGTGCCAGCAGTGAAGGGGACAACTACAATGAGCAGTTCTTC
many	TRBV28	TRBJ1-5	-	CASSLSRSGSNQPQHF	TGTGCCAGCAGTTTAAGCCGGAGCGGTAGCAATCAGCCCCAGCATTTT
many	TRBV6-1	TRBJ2-7	-	CASSTRIGEQYF	TGTGCCAGCAGCACGCGGATCGGAGAGCAGTACTTC
many	TRBV28	TRBJ1-1	-	CASSLTQRRAFF	TGTGCCAGCAGTTTAACCCAGAGACGGGCTTTCTTT
many	TRBV20-1	TRBJ2-7	-	CSARGPNYEQYF	TGCAGTGCAAGGGGACCAAACTACGAGCAGTACTTC
many	TRBV10-3	TRBJ2-2	-	CAISKNTGELFF	TGTGCCATCTCCAAGAACACCGGGGAGCTGTTTTTT
many	TRBV7-2	TRBJ2-7	TRBD1	CASSSRTGYEQYF	TGTGCCAGTAGTTCCCGGACAGGGTACGAGCAGTACTTC
many	TRBV27	TRBJ2-7	TRBD2	CASSSGLAGKYF	TGTGCCAGCAGTTCCGGACTAGCGGGAAAGTACTTC
few	TRBV30	TRBJ1-1	TRBD1	CAWRAYSGQGGFRTEAFF	TGTGCCTGGAGGGCCTATAGCGGACAGGGCGGCTTCAGGACTGAAGCTTTCTTT
many	TRBV11-2	TRBJ2-7	-	CASSSGPIPEQYF	TGTGCCAGCAGCTCGGGACCCATTCCGGAACAGTACTTC
many	TRBV29-1	TRBJ1-1	-	CSVGRGTEAFF	TGCAGCGTTGGGAGGGGCACTGAAGCTTTCTTT
many	TRBV4-3	TRBJ1-2	-	CASSQDWSGRLFSYTF	TGCGCCAGCAGCCAAGACTGGTCAGGACGGCTTTTTAGCTACACCTTC
many	TRBV7-8	TRBJ2-5	-	CASSLTGRQETQYF	TGTGCCAGCAGTTTAACGGGACGGCAAGAGACCCAGTACTTC
-	TRBV3-1	TRBJ2-5	-	CASSQERPFGETQYF	TGTGCCAGCAGCCAAGAGAGACCCTTTGGGGAGACCCAGTACTTC
few	TRBV7-9	TRBJ1-2	-	CASSLALLEGGYTF	TGTGCCAGCAGCTTGGCGCTTCTAGAAGGTGGCTACACCTTC